This T cell receptor (beta chain) was documented in a study of blood T cell repertoires in COVID-19. As for the study in general: Samples came from the United States, Italy and Spain, spanning acute and convalescent COVID-19. T cells, B-cell-depleted T cells, or PBMCs provided the cDNA or gDNA that served as material.

The CDR3 extends over 13 amino acids. Germline CDR1 is KGHSH and CDR2 is LQKENI. The V end lost 5 bases, the J end lost 8 bases, and 15 bases lay between the germline ends. In the original analysis: Reference gene primer amplification gave nucleated cell count estimates. Sequencing used immunoSEQ multiplex PCR; TCRdb keeps in-frame clones, though not all of them. For V, J and clone size, that table is used; D and trimming come from the DNA. The repertoire holds roughly 250,000 clones, around four fifths seen once, with roughly 7.8% in the top ten. This clone was seen just once. This chain connects TRBV18 to TRBJ1-2; tentatively, D is TRBD1 (6 bases). This receptor was obtained from a man aged 35 to 55 with active or convalescent COVID-19. Sequenced: peripheral blood. The CDR3: CASSAAQGNGYTF. CDR3 DNA sequence: TGTGCCAGCTCAGCCGCACAGGGTAACGGCTACACCTTC.